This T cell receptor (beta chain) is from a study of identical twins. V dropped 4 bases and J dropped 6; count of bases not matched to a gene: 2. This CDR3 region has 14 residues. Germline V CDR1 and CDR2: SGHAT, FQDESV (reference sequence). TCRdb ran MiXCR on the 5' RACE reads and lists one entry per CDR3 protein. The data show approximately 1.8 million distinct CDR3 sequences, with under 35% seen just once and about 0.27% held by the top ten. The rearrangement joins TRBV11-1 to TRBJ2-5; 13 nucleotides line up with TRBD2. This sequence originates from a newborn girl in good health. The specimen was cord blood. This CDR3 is CASSWTSGRKTQYF. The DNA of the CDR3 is TGTGCCAGCAGCTGGACTAGCGGGAGAAAGACCCAGTACTTC.